This T cell receptor (beta chain) was retrieved from a study of identical twins. Regarding the study as a whole: In zero-insertion analyses, partial confounding could arise from invariant MAIT and iNKT cells. It was cross-sectional statistical analysis, not following the same donors, that the conclusions relied on.

Healthy Caucasian individuals made up all the donors. This clonotype was detected ten times or more. Its antigen remains unknown. TCRdb processed the 5' RACE reads anew with MiXCR; each CDR3 protein has one entry. Of approximately 700,000 distinct CDR3 sequences in the sample, roughly 6% were seen once. The sequence was obtained from a man younger than 35 in good health. Material: naive T cells sorted from blood.

The CDR3 region has the DNA TGCAGTGCTAGCCCTCAGCCATACAATGAGCAGTTCTTC. Translation gives CSASPQPYNEQFF. V usage is TRBV20-1 and J usage is TRBJ2-1; unclear D gene. The CDR3 contains 13 residues. V was trimmed by 3 bases and J by 4 bases, leaving 10 bases between them. Germline loops: CDR1 DFQATT, CDR2 SNEGSKA (reference sequence).